What follows are 9 T cell receptor beta chains derived from one specimen sequenced in a study of blood T cells in healthy people across ages. Then a second PCR, running roughly 7 to 11 cycles, was carried out with a sample-barcoded 5' primer and a J-beta primer mix. TCRdb reprocessed the 5' RACE reads with MiXCR, giving one entry per CDR3 protein. The sample lists some 1.5 million distinct CDR3 sequences; under 30% were seen once. The sequenced sample was blood. The receptors derive from a woman younger than 45 in good health.

This clonotype was counted a few times. The chain has TRBV10-3 and TRBJ2-5; TRBD1 agrees at 7 bases. V was pared by 8 bases and J by 0 bases, with 6 bases of the junction left unmatched. Germline assignment: CDR1 ENHRY and CDR2 SYGVKD. The CDR3 loop spans 14 amino acids. CDR3 sequence (DNA): TGTGCCATCCAGAGACAGGGTAACCAAGAGACCCAGTACTTC. As protein: CAIQRQGNQETQYF.

The chain couples TRBV7-6 to TRBJ1-1; 8 bases are a match to TRBD1. CDR1 and CDR2 from the germline V gene are SGHVS and FNYEAQ. After removal of 1 base from V and 1 base from J, the junction contained 14 bases not matched to a gene. The CDR3 totals 19 residues. In nucleotides, the CDR3 is TGTGCCAGCAGCTTAGATGGAAAGGGACAGGTAGGGGGGAACACTGAAGCTTTCTTT. This translates into CASSLDGKGQVGGNTEAFF.

The rearrangement uses TRBV12-3 or TRBV12-4 and TRBJ1-6; possible D gene TRBD1, 6 bases. Trimming took 5 bases from V and 12 from J, leaving 8 bases between them. CDR3 length: 11 amino acids. CDR3 DNA: TGTGCCAGCAGTCAGGGGTTACCCCTCCACTTT. Its protein product is CASSQGLPLHF.

The chain is built from TRBV20-1 and TRBJ2-7; 13 bases fit TRBD2. The CDR3 contains 13 residues. The V and J ends lost 6 bases and 4 bases, in that order; junction bases with no gene match: 3. CDR1 and CDR2 from the germline V gene are DFQATT and SNEGSKA (reference sequence). CDR3 coding DNA: TGCAGTGCCATGACTAGCGGGAGGTACGAGCAGTACTTC. It translates to CSAMTSGRYEQYF.

V gene TRBV7-2 combines with J gene TRBJ2-5; D uncertain. The CDR3 loop spans 10 amino acids. Germline CDR1 reads SGHTA; CDR2 reads FQGNSA. The V end was cut by 5 bases, the J end by 6 bases, with 4 bases between. The CDR3 DNA reads TGTGCCAGCAGCGCTAAGACCCAGTACTTC. It yields the protein CASSAKTQYF.

In this sample, this clonotype turned up a few times. This could be a read error, since a much larger clone is one nucleotide away. The V gene is TRBV7-9, the J gene TRBJ2-5; D not resolved. The last part of the DNA fits TRBJ2-1 better; the J call may be wrong. The CDR3 runs 14 residues. The germline V gene encodes CDR1 SEHNR and CDR2 FQNEAQ (reference sequence). CDR3: CASSLALAQETQFF. CDR3 DNA: TGTGCCAGCAGCTTAGCATTAGCCCAAGAGACCCAGTTCTTC.

V usage is TRBV4-3 and J usage is TRBJ2-1; perhaps TRBD2 as D (6 bases). This CDR3 contains 15 residues. CDR1 and CDR2 (germline): LGHNA, YSLEER. The V end lost 4 bases, the J end lost 6 bases, and 16 bases lay between the germline ends. CDR3 bases: TGCGCCAGCAGCCGAAGCCACTCGGGGGTCAATGAGCAGTTCTTC. Its translation: CASSRSHSGVNEQFF.

A remark on this clonotype: A much larger clone is a single base away; this may be a read error. The V and J genes are TRBV12-3 or TRBV12-4 and TRBJ2-4; no clear D. CDR3 length: 14 amino acids. V lost 4 bases and J 13 bases, leaving 20 bases between the germline ends. The CDR3 sequence is CASSSLRNNNEQYF. As DNA, the CDR3 is TGTGCCAGCAGTTCCCTACGGAATAACAATGAGCAGTACTTC.

This chain uses TRBV20-1 with TRBJ1-4, with 8 nucleotides matching TRBD1. The V gene end was trimmed by 7 bases and the J gene end by 7 bases; junction bases not matched to a gene: 5. The CDR3 sequence is 12 residues long. The V gene's germline CDR1 is DFQATT and CDR2 SNEGSKA (reference sequence). The CDR3 reads CSVGQGAEKLFF. The CDR3, as DNA: TGCAGTGTAGGCCAGGGGGCTGAAAAACTGTTTTTT.